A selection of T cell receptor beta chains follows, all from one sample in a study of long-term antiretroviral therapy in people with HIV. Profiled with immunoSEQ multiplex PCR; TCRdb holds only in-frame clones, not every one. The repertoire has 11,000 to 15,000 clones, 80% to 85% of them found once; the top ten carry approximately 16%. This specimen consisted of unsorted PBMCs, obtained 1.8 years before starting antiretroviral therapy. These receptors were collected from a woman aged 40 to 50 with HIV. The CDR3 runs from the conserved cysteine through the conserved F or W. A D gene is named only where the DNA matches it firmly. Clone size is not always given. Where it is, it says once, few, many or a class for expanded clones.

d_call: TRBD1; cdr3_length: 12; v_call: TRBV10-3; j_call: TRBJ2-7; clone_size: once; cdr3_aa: CAIMGQTYEQYF; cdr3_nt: TGTGCCATCATGGGACAGACCTACGAGCAGTACTTC
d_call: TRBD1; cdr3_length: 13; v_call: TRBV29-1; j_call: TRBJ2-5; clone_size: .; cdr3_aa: CSAGTGMGETQYF; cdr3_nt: TGCAGCGCCGGGACAGGGATGGGCGAGACCCAGTACTTC
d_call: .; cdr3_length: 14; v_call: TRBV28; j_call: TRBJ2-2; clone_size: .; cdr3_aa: CASSLLANTGELFF; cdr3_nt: TGTGCCAGCAGTTTACTAGCGAACACCGGGGAGCTGTTTTTT
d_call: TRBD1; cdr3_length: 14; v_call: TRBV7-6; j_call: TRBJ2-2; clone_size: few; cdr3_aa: CASSLQGAYGELFF; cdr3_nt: TGTGCCAGCAGCTTACAGGGGGCTTACGGGGAGCTGTTTTTT
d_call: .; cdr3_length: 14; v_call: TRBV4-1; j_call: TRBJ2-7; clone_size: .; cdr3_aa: CASSPIVILGEQYF; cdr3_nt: TGCGCCAGCAGCCCTATCGTGATTCTTGGAGAGCAGTACTTC
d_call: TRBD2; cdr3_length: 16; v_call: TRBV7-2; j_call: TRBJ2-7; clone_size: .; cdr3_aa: CASSLLRTSETYEQYF; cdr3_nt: TGTGCCAGCAGCTTACTACGGACTAGCGAGACCTACGAGCAGTACTTC
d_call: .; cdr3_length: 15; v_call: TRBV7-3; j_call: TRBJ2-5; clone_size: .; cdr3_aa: CASSLTGAASETQYF; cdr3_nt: TGTGCCAGCAGCTTAACAGGGGCCGCGAGTGAGACCCAGTACTTC
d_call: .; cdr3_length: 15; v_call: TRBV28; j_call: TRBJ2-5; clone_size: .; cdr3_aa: CASSLRQFARKTQYF; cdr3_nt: TGTGCCAGCAGTTTAAGACAGTTTGCGCGAAAGACCCAGTACTTC
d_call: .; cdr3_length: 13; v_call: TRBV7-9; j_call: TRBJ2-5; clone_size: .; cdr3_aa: CASTQGGGETQYF; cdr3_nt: TGTGCCAGCACCCAGGGGGGGGGAGAGACCCAGTACTTC
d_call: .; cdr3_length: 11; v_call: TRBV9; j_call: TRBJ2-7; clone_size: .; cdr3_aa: CASSVGGEQYF; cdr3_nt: TGTGCCAGCAGCGTAGGAGGCGAGCAGTACTTC
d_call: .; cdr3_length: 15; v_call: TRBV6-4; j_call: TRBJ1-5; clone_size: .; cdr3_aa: CASSPQGNSNQPQHF; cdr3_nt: TGTGCCAGCAGTCCGCAGGGAAATAGCAATCAGCCCCAGCATTTT
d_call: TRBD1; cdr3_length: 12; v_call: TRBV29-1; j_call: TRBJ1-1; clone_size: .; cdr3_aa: CSAGQLSTEAFF; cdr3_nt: TGCAGCGCGGGACAGCTTTCCACTGAAGCTTTCTTT
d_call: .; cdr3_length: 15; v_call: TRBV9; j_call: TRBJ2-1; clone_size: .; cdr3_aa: CASSVTGITWGEQFF; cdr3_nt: TGTGCCAGCAGCGTCACAGGGATCACCTGGGGTGAGCAGTTCTTC
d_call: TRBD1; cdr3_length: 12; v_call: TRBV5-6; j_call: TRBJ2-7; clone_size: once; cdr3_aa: CASSWDSYEQYF; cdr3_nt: TGTGCCAGCAGCTGGGACAGCTACGAGCAGTACTTC
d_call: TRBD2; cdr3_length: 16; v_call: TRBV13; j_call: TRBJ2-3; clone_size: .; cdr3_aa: CASSWLGGRGKDTQYF; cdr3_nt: TGTGCCAGCAGCTGGCTCGGCGGGAGGGGTAAGGATACGCAGTATTTT
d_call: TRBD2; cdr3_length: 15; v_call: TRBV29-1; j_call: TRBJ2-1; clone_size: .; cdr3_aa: CSVDGLAGDAYEQFF; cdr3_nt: TGCAGCGTTGACGGACTAGCGGGAGACGCCTATGAGCAGTTCTTC
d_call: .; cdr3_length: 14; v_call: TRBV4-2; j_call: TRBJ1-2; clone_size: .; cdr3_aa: CASSQRQADYGYTF; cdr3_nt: TGTGCCAGCAGCCAACGACAGGCGGACTATGGCTACACCTTC
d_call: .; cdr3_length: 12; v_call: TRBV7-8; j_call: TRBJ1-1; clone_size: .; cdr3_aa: CASSSSGTEAFF; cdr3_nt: TGTGCCAGCAGCTCTTCTGGGACTGAAGCTTTCTTT
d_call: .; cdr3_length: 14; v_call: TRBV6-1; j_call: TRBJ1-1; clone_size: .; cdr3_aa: CASSESVRDTEAFF; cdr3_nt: TGTGCCAGCAGTGAAAGCGTTCGGGACACTGAAGCTTTCTTT
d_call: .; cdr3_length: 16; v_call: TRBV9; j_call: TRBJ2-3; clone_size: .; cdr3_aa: CASSLAGTFYTDTQYF; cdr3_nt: TGTGCCAGCAGCCTAGCCGGGACTTTTTACACAGATACGCAGTATTTT
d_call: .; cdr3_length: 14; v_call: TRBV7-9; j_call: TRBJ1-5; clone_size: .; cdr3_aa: CASSGDGNNQPQHF; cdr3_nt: TGTGCCAGCAGCGGAGACGGGAACAATCAGCCCCAGCATTTT
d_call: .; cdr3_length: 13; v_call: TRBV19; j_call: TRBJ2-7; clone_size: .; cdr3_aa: CASSMTGTYEQYF; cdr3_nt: TGTGCCAGTAGTATGACAGGTACCTACGAGCAGTACTTC
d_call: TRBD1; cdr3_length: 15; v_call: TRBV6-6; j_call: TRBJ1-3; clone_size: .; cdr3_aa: CASSPGQLSGNTIYF; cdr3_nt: TGTGCCAGCAGCCCGGGACAGCTCTCTGGAAACACCATATATTTT
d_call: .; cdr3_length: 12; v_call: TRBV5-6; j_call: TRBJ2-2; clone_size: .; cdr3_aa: CASSFYTGELFF; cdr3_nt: TGTGCCAGCAGCTTTTACACCGGGGAGCTGTTTTTT
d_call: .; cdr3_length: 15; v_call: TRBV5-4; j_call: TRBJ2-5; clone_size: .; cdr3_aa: CASSLGQLNQETQYF; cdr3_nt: TGTGCCAGCAGCTTGGGACAGCTAAACCAAGAGACCCAGTACTTC
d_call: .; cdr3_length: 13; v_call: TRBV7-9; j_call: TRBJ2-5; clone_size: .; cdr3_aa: CASSLQGRETQYF; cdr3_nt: TGTGCCAGCAGTCTTCAGGGGCGGGAGACCCAGTACTTC
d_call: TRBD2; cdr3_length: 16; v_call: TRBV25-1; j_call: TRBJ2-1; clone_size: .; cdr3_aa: CASSASGRAAYNEQFF; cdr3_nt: TGTGCCAGCAGTGCAAGCGGGAGAGCAGCCTACAATGAGCAGTTCTTC
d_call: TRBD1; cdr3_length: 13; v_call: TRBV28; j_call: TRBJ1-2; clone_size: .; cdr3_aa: CATEDRESLGYTF; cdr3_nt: TGTGCCACAGAAGACAGGGAGTCTCTTGGCTACACCTTC
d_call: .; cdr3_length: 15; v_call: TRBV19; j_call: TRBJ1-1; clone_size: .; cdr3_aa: CASSIVPKRGTEAFF; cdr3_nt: TGTGCCAGTAGTATAGTTCCCAAGAGGGGTACTGAAGCTTTCTTT
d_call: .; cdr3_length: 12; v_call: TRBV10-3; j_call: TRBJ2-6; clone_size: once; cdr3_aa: CAVDSGANVLTF; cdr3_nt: TGTGCCGTCGACTCTGGGGCCAACGTCCTGACTTTC
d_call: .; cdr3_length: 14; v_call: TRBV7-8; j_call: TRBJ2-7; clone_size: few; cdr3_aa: CASSSGLHGYEQYF; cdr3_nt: TGTGCCAGCAGCTCGGGACTCCACGGTTACGAGCAGTACTTC
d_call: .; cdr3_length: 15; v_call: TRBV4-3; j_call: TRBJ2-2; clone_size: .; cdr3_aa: CASSQDKATPGELFF; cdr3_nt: TGCGCCAGCAGCCAAGATAAGGCAACTCCCGGGGAGCTGTTTTTT
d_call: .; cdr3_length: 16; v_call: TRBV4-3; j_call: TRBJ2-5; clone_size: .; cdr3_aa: CASSQEGGHDQETQYF; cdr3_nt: TGCGCCAGCAGCCAAGAAGGGGGGCACGACCAAGAGACCCAGTACTTC
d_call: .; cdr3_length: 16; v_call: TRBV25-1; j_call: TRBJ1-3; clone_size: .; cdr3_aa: CASSEPGGNSGNTIYF; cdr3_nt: TGTGCCAGCAGTGAACCGGGGGGGAACTCTGGAAACACCATATATTTT
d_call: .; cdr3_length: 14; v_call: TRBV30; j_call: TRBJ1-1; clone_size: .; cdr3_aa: CAWSSKGRDTEAFF; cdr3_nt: TGTGCCTGGAGCTCGAAGGGGAGAGACACTGAAGCTTTCTTT
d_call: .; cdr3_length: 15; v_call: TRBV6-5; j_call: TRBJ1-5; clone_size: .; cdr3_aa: CASSWKSGDGQPQHF; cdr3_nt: TGTGCCAGCAGTTGGAAGTCGGGGGATGGGCAGCCCCAGCATTTT
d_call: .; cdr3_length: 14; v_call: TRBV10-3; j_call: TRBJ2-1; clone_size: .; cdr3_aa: CAISPPGPAYEQFF; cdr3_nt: TGTGCCATCAGTCCTCCGGGACCCGCCTATGAGCAGTTCTTC
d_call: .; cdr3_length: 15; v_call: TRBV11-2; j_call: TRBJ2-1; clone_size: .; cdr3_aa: CASSWGAQGTNEQFF; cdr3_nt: TGTGCCAGCAGCTGGGGGGCCCAGGGAACCAATGAGCAGTTCTTC
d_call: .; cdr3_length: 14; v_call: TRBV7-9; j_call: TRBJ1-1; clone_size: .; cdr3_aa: CASSYDPGNTEAFF; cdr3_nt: TGTGCCAGCAGCTACGATCCGGGGAACACTGAAGCTTTCTTT
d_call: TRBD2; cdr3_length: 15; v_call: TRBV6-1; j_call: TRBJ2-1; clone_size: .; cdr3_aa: CASSSSGTSYNEQFF; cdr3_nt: TGTGCCAGCAGTTCAAGCGGGACCTCCTACAATGAGCAGTTCTTC
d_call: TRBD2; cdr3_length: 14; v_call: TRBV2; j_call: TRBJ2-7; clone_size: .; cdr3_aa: CASSVPSGSYEQYF; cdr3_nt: TGTGCCAGCAGTGTTCCTAGCGGGAGCTACGAGCAGTACTTC
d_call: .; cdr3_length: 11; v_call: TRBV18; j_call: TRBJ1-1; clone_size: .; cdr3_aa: CASSAISEAFF; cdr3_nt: TGTGCCAGCTCAGCCATTTCTGAAGCTTTCTTT
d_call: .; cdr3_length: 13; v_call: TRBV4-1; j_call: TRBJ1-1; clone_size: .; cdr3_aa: CASSQAGSTEAFF; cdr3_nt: TGCGCCAGCAGCCAAGCAGGGTCCACTGAAGCTTTCTTT
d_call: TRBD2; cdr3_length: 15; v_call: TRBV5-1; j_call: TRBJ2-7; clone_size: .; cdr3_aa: CASSLSLAGVGEQYF; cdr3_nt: TGCGCCAGCAGCTTGAGCTTAGCGGGAGTGGGCGAGCAGTACTTC
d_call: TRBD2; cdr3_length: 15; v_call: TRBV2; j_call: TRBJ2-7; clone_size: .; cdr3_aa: CASSDIGTRAYEQYF; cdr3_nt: TGTGCCAGCAGTGATATTGGGACTAGAGCTTACGAGCAGTACTTC
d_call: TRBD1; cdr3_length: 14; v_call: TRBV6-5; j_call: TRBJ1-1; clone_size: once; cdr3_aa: CASRHHRGTTEAFF; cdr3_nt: TGTGCCAGCAGGCACCACAGGGGGACCACTGAAGCTTTCTTT
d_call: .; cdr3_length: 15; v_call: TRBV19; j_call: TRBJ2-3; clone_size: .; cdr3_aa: CASSGGQGVRDTQYF; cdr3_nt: TGTGCCAGTAGTGGTGGGCAGGGTGTGAGGGATACGCAGTATTTT
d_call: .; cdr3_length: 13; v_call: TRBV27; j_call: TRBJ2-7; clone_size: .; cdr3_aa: CASGWTSAYEQYF; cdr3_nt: TGTGCCAGCGGATGGACATCCGCCTACGAGCAGTACTTC
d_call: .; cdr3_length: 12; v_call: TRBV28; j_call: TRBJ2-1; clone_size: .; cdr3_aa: CASSQGRLEQFF; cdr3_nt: TGTGCCAGCAGCCAGGGCCGCTTAGAGCAGTTCTTC
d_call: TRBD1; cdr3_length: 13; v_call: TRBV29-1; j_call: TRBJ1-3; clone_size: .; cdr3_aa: CSVLQGNGNTIYF; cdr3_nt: TGCAGCGTTTTACAGGGGAATGGAAACACCATATATTTT
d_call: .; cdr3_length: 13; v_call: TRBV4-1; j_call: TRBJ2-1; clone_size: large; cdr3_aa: CASSRSQGNEQFF; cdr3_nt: TGCGCCAGCAGCCGCTCCCAGGGCAATGAGCAGTTCTTC
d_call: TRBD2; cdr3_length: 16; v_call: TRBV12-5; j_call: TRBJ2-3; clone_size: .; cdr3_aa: CASGLIAGVPHDTQYF; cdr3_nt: TGTGCTAGTGGTTTAATAGCGGGAGTCCCCCACGATACGCAGTATTTT
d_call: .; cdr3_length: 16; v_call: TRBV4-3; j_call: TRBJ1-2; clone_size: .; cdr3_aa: CASSQGARGSVNGYTF; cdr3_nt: TGCGCCAGCAGCCAAGGAGCCAGGGGCTCTGTTAATGGCTACACCTTC
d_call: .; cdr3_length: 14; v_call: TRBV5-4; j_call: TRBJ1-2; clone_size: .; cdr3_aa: CASSLEQTFYGYTF; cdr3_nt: TGTGCCAGCAGCTTGGAGCAAACCTTCTATGGCTACACCTTC
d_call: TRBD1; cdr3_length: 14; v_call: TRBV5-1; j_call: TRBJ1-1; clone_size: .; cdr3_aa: CASSESTGAPEAFF; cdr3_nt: TGCGCCAGCAGCGAATCGACAGGGGCCCCTGAAGCTTTCTTT
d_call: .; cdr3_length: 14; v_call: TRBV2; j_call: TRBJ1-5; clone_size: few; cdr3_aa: CASSGVDSNQPQHF; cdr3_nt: TGTGCCAGCAGTGGAGTAGACAGTAATCAGCCCCAGCATTTT
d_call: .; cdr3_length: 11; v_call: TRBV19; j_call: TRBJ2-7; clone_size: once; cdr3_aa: CASELGSEQYF; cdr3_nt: TGTGCCTCCGAGCTCGGGAGCGAGCAGTACTTC
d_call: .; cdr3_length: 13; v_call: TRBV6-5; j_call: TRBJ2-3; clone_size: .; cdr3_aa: CASSYSGTDTQYF; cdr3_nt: TGTGCCAGCAGTTACAGTGGGACAGATACGCAGTATTTT
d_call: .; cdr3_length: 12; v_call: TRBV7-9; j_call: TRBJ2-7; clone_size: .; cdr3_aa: CASSFDYREQYF; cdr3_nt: TGTGCCAGCAGCTTTGACTATCGCGAGCAGTACTTC